The present T cell receptor beta chain was sequenced within a study of blood T cells in healthy people across ages. V was pared by 11 bases and J by 1 base, with 13 bases between. CDR3 length equals 13 residues. Germline CDR1 and CDR2: KGHSH and LQKENI. The second PCR ran about 6 to 12 cycles with a sample-barcoded 5' primer and J-beta primers. TCRdb independently ran MiXCR on the 5' RACE reads; one entry per CDR3 protein. Of around 850,000 distinct CDR3 sequences listed, around 36% are singletons. Donors were systemically healthy Caucasian individuals from Russia aged about 6 to 95 years. Donors each provided roughly 11 milliliters of peripheral blood.

The receptor was isolated from a young man in good health. V gene TRBV18 combines with J gene TRBJ2-3; D is uncertain. Sequencing was carried out using blood. The CDR3 DNA is TGTGCCCATCAACGGATAGGCACAGATACGCAGTATTTT. This gives the protein CAHQRIGTDTQYF. The entire variable domain, with the rest obtained from reference TRBV18 and TRBJ2-3, is as follows: NAGVMQNPRHLVRRRGQEARLRCSPMKGHSHVYWYRQLPEEGLKFMVYLQKENIIDESGMPKERFSAEFPKEGPSILRIQQVVRGDSAAYFCAHQRIGTDTQYFGPGTRLTVL.